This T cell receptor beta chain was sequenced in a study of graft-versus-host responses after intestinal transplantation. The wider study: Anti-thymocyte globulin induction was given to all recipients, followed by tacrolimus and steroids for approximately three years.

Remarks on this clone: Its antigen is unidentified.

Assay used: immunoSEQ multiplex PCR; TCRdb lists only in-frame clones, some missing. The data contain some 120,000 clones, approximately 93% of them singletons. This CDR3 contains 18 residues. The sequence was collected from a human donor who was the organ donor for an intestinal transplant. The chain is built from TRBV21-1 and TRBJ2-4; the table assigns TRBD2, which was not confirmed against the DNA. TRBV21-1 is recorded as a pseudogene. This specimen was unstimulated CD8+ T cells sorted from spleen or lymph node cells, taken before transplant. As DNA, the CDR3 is TGTGCCAGCAGCACCTCAAAGGGCGGGAGGGGGGCCAAAAACATTCAGTACTTC. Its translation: CASSTSKGGRGAKNIQYF.